This passage covers 15 T cell receptor beta chains from one sample sequenced in a study of neurological immune-mediated disorders. TCRdb recomputed calls from the 5' RACE reads with MiXCR, one row per CDR3 protein. The sample carries 20,000 or so distinct CDR3 sequences, roughly 7.5% recorded once. The sequencing sample was made of CD8+ T cells from blood. The receptors originated from a young woman with HTLV-1-associated myelopathy (HAM/TSP).

This clonotype was found a few times. The rearrangement joins TRBV10-3 to TRBJ2-1, with D tentatively TRBD1 or TRBD2 (5 bases each). Deletions cut 8 bases from V and 5 bases from J, with 10 bases between. The CDR3 is 12 amino acids. Per germline, CDR1 ENHRY and CDR2 SYGVKD. The CDR3 reads CAISPGHNEQFF. The DNA of the CDR3 is TGTGCCATCTCCCCGGGGCACAATGAGCAGTTCTTC.

This clonotype came up many times. The chain joins TRBV6-2 or TRBV6-3 to TRBJ2-1; TRBD2 aligns across 8 bases. The CDR3 is 14 residues long. Germline trimming cut 2 bases from V and 9 bases from J; bases unmatched to any gene: 6. Per the germline V gene, CDR1 is MNHEY and CDR2 is SVGEGT. The CDR3 DNA is TGTGCCAGCAGTTACGTCGGCGGGGGGAGTGAGCAGTTCTTC. Its protein is CASSYVGGGSEQFF.

This clonotype was counted many times. The chain recombines TRBV3-1 with TRBJ2-5, with D possibly matching TRBD2 (5 bases). CDR3 length: 14 amino acids. Trimming took 0 bases from V and 4 from J, leaving 9 bases between them. In germline, CDR1 is LGHDT, CDR2 YNNKEL (reference sequence). CDR3 amino acids: CASSQDLGRETQYF. CDR3 in DNA: TGTGCCAGCAGCCAAGATCTGGGGAGAGAGACCCAGTACTTC.

This clonotype was detected many times. The chain carries TRBV12-3 or TRBV12-4 and TRBJ1-6; a possible D gene is TRBD1 (5 bases). The V gene lost 6 bases and the J gene lost 7 bases, with 25 bases spanning the gap. The CDR3 loop spans 18 amino acids. The CDR3 region has the DNA TGTGCCAGCAGACTTGGGAGTAGGGGAAATCGGTGGAATTCACCCCTCCACTTT. This gives the protein CASRLGSRGNRWNSPLHF.

Ten or more counts support this clonotype. The chain has TRBV7-9 and TRBJ2-7; TRBD1 matches at 11 bases. Germline assignment: CDR1 SEHNR and CDR2 FQNEAQ (reference sequence). CDR3 length: 15 residues. Losses at the gene ends were 5 bases for V and 2 bases for J; bases not matched to a gene: 5. This CDR3 is CASSRPGQGAYEQYF. DNA of the CDR3: TGTGCCAGCAGCCGCCCGGGACAGGGGGCCTACGAGCAGTACTTC.

In its sample, this clonotype is medium-sized. CDR3 sequence: CASSEVQGSTEAFF. The CDR3 DNA sequence: TGTGCCAGCAGTGAAGTACAGGGGAGTACTGAAGCTTTCTTT. V and J are TRBV6-1 and TRBJ1-1; 7 bases are a match to TRBD1. The CDR3 length is 14 residues. With V trimmed by 1 base and J by 5 bases, 4 bases remained unmatched. Germline CDR1 is MNHNS and CDR2 is SASEGT.

This clonotype was counted many times. The chain links TRBV20-1 to TRBJ2-2, with 9 bases matching TRBD1. The J segment lost 3 bases and the V segment lost 6 bases, leaving 11 bases of the junction unmatched. Germline V gene lookup returns CDR1 DFQATT and CDR2 SNEGSKA (reference sequence). The CDR3 has 16 amino acids. For the CDR3, the DNA is TGCAGTGCCCTCCTTATTACAGGGGGCTACACCGGGGAGCTGTTTTTT. Encoded protein: CSALLITGGYTGELFF.

This clonotype was seen a handful of times. J is TRBJ2-7 and V is TRBV5-1, with 12 bases identical to TRBD2. This CDR3 has 16 amino acids. Trimming at V came to 2 bases and at J to 0 bases, leaving 3 bases not matched to a gene. CDR1 SGHRS and CDR2 YFSETQ come from the germline V gene. CDR3: CASSFGLAGPSYEQYF. The CDR3 bases are TGCGCCAGCAGCTTCGGACTAGCGGGGCCCTCCTACGAGCAGTACTTC.

There are many counts of this clonotype. This chain links TRBV20-1 with TRBJ1-2; the match to TRBD1 covers 10 bases. The trim removed 3 bases at V and 8 bases at J, leaving 15 bases unmatched. Germline values: CDR1 DFQATT, CDR2 SNEGSKA (reference sequence). This CDR3 has 16 residues. CDR3 bases: TGCAGTGCTAGTCCCCAAGACAGGGGGCGCGATCAAGGCTACACCTTC. This gives the protein CSASPQDRGRDQGYTF.

This clonotype was seen many times. Here the CDR3 reads CSAVGLADNEQFF. DNA of the CDR3: TGCAGTGCTGTAGGACTAGCAGACAATGAGCAGTTCTTC. The V and J genes are TRBV20-1 and TRBJ2-1, with 8 bases lining up with TRBD2. The CDR3 is made up of 13 amino acids. Unmatched junction bases numbered 5, after V lost 5 bases and J lost 5 bases. The germline V gene encodes CDR1 DFQATT and CDR2 SNEGSKA (reference sequence).

Many counts were recorded for this clonotype. CDR3 nucleotides: TGCAGTGCTAGGTCCGCCCAGGGGGGAATTGGCGAGCAGTACTTC. Residues: CSARSAQGGIGEQYF. The chain is built from TRBV20-1 and TRBJ2-7, with D perhaps matching TRBD1 (7 bases). Per germline, CDR1 DFQATT and CDR2 SNEGSKA (reference sequence). CDR3 length: 15 residues. V was trimmed by 3 bases and J by 6 bases, leaving 21 bases between them.

This clonotype was counted many times. In nucleotides, the CDR3 is TGTGCCAGCAGTTACCTGGCGAATCAGCCCCAGCATTTT. Translating gives CASSYLANQPQHF. This chain links TRBV6-6 with TRBJ1-5; D not resolved. V was shortened by 2 bases and J by 4 bases, with 6 bases between the two germline ends. The germline gives CDR1 MNHNY, CDR2 SVGAGI (reference sequence). This CDR3 is 13 amino acids long.

This clonotype occurred many times. The rearrangement links TRBV15 to TRBJ2-7, with TRBD2 matching over 9 bases. V shed 2 bases, J shed 7 bases, and the junction held 12 bases outside the gene matches. CDR1 and CDR2 (germline): LNHNV, YYDKDF (reference sequence). This CDR3 region has 16 residues. CDR3 in amino acids: CATSRLETSGWGEQYF. The CDR3 nucleotides are TGTGCCACCAGCAGATTGGAGACTAGCGGCTGGGGGGAGCAGTACTTC.

This clonotype was seen at least ten times. The rearrangement joins TRBV7-8 to TRBJ2-6; the D is unclear. The CDR3 has 17 residues. Looked up from germline, CDR1 is SGHVS and CDR2 is FQNEAQ. Trimming pared 2 bases from V and 2 bases from J, leaving 13 bases between. In nucleotides, the CDR3 is TGTGCCAGCAGCTTAAGGGCCGGCCTACCTGGGGCCAACGTCCTGACTTTC. Translated: CASSLRAGLPGANVLTF.

This clonotype was counted many times. This chain's CDR3 is CASTGAGVRNTGELFF. The CDR3 DNA reads TGCGCCAGCACAGGAGCGGGCGTAAGGAACACCGGGGAGCTGTTTTTT. The chain has TRBV5-1 and TRBJ2-2; possible D gene TRBD2, 6 bases. V was pared by 6 bases and J by 1 base, with 16 bases between. The CDR3 has 16 residues. Germline CDR1 reads SGHRS; CDR2 reads YFSETQ.